This TCR beta chain was recovered during a study of T-cell memory formation after mild COVID-19. TCRdb reprocessed the 5' RACE reads with MiXCR, giving one entry per CDR3 protein. This table has about 360,000 distinct CDR3 sequences, over 13% appearing once. The source is a man younger than 30 who had mild COVID-19 (a few samples of this study predate the infection). Cell type and time point are not known. Sequenced input: PBMCs or a T cell subset sorted from them (not recorded which).

CDR3 residues: CSAWGRGDYQPQHF. In DNA form, the CDR3 reads TGCAGTGCCTGGGGACGGGGAGACTATCAGCCCCAGCATTTT. V gene TRBV20-1 combines with J gene TRBJ1-5; D is possibly TRBD1 (5 bases). The germline gives CDR1 DFQATT, CDR2 SNEGSKA (reference sequence). The V gene lost 6 bases and the J gene lost 5 bases, with 17 bases spanning the gap. The CDR3 runs 14 residues.